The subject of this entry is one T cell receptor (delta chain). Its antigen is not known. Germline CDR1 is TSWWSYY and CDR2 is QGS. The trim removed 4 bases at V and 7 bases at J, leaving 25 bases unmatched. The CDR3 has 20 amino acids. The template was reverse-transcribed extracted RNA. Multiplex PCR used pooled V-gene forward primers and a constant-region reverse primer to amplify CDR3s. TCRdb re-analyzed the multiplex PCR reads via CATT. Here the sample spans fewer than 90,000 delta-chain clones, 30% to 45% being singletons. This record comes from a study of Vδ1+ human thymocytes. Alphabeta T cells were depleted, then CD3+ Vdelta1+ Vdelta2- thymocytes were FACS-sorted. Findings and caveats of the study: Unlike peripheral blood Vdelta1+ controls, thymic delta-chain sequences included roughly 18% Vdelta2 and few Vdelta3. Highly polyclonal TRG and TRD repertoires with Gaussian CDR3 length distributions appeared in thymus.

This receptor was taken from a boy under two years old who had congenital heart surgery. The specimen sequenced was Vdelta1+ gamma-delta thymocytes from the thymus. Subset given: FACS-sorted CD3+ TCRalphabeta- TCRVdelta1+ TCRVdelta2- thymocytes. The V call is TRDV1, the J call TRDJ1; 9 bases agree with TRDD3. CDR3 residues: CALGGRQGYAAGGLKVKLIF. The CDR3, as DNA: TGTGCTCTTGGGGGCCGCCAGGGCTACGCGGCTGGGGGATTGAAGGTTAAACTCATCTTT.